A selection of T cell receptor beta chains follows, all from one sample in a study of shared clonotypes between healthy human individuals. TCRdb keeps only in-frame clones here, not all; method: immunoSEQ multiplex PCR. The table lists more than 2,000,000 clones, more than 90% of them singletons. Specimen: naive CD4+ T cells sorted from blood. The receptors were sampled from a young man in good health. The CDR3 runs from the conserved cysteine through the conserved F or W. D genes are given only for firm matches. Rows give clone size only sometimes, using once, few, many, or a class for an expanded clone.

size,J,D,length,V,CDR3,DNA
NA,TRBJ2-3,NA,15,TRBV30,CAWSGGTRRTDTQYF,TGTGCCTGGAGTGGGGGGACTCGGCGCACAGATACGCAGTATTTT
NA,TRBJ2-4,NA,17,TRBV7-2,CASSWEPQAIAKNIQYF,TGTGCCAGCAGCTGGGAACCTCAAGCGATAGCCAAAAACATTCAGTACTTC
NA,TRBJ2-3,TRBD2,15,TRBV5-1,CASSLHAGGTDTQYF,TGCGCCAGCAGCTTGCATGCGGGGGGCACAGATACGCAGTATTTT
NA,TRBJ2-7,TRBD1,15,TRBV28,CASRRDRGKSYEQYF,TGTGCCAGCAGGCGGGACAGGGGTAAATCCTACGAGCAGTACTTC
NA,TRBJ2-5,TRBD2,15,TRBV29-1,CSVGTSGGAGETQYF,TGCAGCGTCGGGACTAGCGGGGGGGCTGGGGAGACCCAGTACTTC
NA,TRBJ1-4,NA,15,TRBV4-1,CASSQDGTLREKLFF,TGCGCCAGCAGCCAAGATGGGACCTTAAGGGAAAAACTGTTTTTT
once,TRBJ1-4,TRBD1,14,TRBV29-1,CSVAPDRAGEKLFF,TGCAGCGTTGCACCGGACAGGGCCGGGGAAAAACTGTTTTTT
NA,TRBJ1-4,NA,14,TRBV19,CASSTRDTNEKLFF,TGTGCCAGTAGTACCCGCGATACTAATGAAAAACTGTTTTTT
NA,TRBJ2-6,NA,14,TRBV30,CAWKRNSGANVLTF,TGTGCCTGGAAGAGGAACTCTGGGGCCAACGTCCTGACTTTC
NA,TRBJ2-7,TRBD2,19,TRBV4-1,CASSQGPQLAGAAPYEQYF,TGCGCCAGCAGCCAGGGGCCCCAATTAGCGGGAGCCGCCCCCTACGAGCAGTACTTC
NA,TRBJ2-1,TRBD2,15,TRBV5-1,CASSPGLGRNNEQFF,TGCGCCAGCAGCCCGGGACTAGGGAGAAACAATGAGCAGTTCTTC
NA,TRBJ2-7,TRBD1,17,TRBV5-1,CASSLAVDRGGPLEQYF,TGCGCCAGCAGCTTGGCCGTGGACAGGGGAGGCCCCTTGGAGCAGTACTTC
NA,TRBJ2-6,NA,14,TRBV5-4,CASNPHSGANVLTF,TGTGCCAGCAATCCACACTCTGGGGCCAACGTCCTGACTTTC
NA,TRBJ2-3,NA,14,TRBV19,CASSIVYGTDTQYF,TGTGCCAGTAGTATAGTGTATGGCACAGATACGCAGTATTTT
NA,TRBJ2-5,TRBD1,13,TRBV28,CASSLGQGYTQYF,TGTGCCAGCAGTTTGGGACAGGGGTATACCCAGTACTTC
NA,TRBJ2-7,NA,13,TRBV6-1,CASSAAEPGEQYF,TGTGCCAGCAGTGCAGCGGAGCCCGGCGAGCAGTACTTC
NA,TRBJ2-1,TRBD2,15,TRBV19,CASSPSGRAYNEQFF,TGTGCCAGTAGTCCGAGCGGGAGGGCCTACAATGAGCAGTTCTTC
NA,TRBJ2-7,NA,14,TRBV25-1,CASSELENTYEQYF,TGTGCCAGCAGTGAACTGGAAAATACCTACGAGCAGTACTTC
NA,TRBJ2-2,NA,12,TRBV7-2,CASSLGLGELFF,TGTGCCAGCAGCTTAGGACTAGGGGAGCTGTTTTTT
once,TRBJ2-7,TRBD2,14,TRBV18,CASSPGLGSYEQYF,TGTGCCAGCTCACCGGGACTAGGATCCTACGAGCAGTACTTC
NA,TRBJ2-1,NA,20,TRBV30,CAWSVRAGVHRGNSYNEQFF,TGTGCCTGGAGTGTGCGAGCGGGCGTACATCGGGGAAACTCCTACAATGAGCAGTTCTTC
NA,TRBJ1-2,TRBD1,14,TRBV6-5,CASRFDQGVYGYTF,TGTGCCAGCAGGTTCGATCAGGGGGTTTACGGCTACACCTTC
NA,TRBJ2-5,NA,15,TRBV28,CASRGVAVGEETQYF,TGTGCCAGCAGGGGAGTGGCGGTTGGGGAAGAGACCCAGTACTTC
NA,TRBJ2-7,TRBD1,16,TRBV2,CASSDPMDRPTYEQYF,TGTGCCAGCAGTGACCCCATGGACAGGCCAACGTACGAGCAGTACTTC
NA,TRBJ1-1,NA,12,TRBV5-1,CASSFTGTEAFF,TGCGCCAGCAGCTTTACAGGGACTGAAGCTTTCTTT
few,TRBJ1-6,NA,15,TRBV4-1,CASSQESSYNSPLHF,TGCGCCAGCAGCCAAGAAAGCTCCTATAATTCACCCCTCCACTTT
NA,TRBJ2-7,NA,14,TRBV19,CARLDRIRAYEQYF,TGTGCCAGGCTGGACCGTATTAGAGCCTACGAGCAGTACTTC
NA,TRBJ2-3,NA,13,TRBV5-4,CASRGELADTQYF,TGTGCCAGCAGGGGGGAGCTAGCAGATACGCAGTATTTT